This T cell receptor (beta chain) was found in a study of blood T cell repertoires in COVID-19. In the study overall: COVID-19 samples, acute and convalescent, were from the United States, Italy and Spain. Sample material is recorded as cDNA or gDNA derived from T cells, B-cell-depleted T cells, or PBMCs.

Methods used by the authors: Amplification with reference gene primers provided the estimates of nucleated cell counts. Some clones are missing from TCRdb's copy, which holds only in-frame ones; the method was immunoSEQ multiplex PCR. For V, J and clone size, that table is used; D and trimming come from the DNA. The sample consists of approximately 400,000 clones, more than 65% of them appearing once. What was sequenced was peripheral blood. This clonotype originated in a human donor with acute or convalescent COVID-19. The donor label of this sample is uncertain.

The CDR3 region has the DNA TGTGCCAGCATTCGGGGGGACACTGAAGCTTTCTTT. Its protein product is CASIRGDTEAFF. The V call is TRBV18, the J call TRBJ1-1; weak D call: TRBD1 (5 bases). Trimming stripped 8 bases from V and 3 bases from J, with 10 bases between. Looked up from germline, CDR1 is KGHSH and CDR2 is LQKENI. This CDR3 spans 12 amino acids.